The 32 T cell receptor beta chains in this list originate from one sample, sequenced in a study of T cell responses to AZD1222 COVID-19 vaccine. Generated by immunoSEQ multiplex PCR, the TCRdb table keeps only in-frame clones and is missing some. The sample includes over 110,000 clones, roughly 90% of them seen just once. The specimen was peripheral blood, collected 28 days after the second AZD1222 dose. Receptors were obtained from an adult who received the AZD1222 COVID-19 vaccine.

This chain links TRBV5-1 with TRBJ2-1, with no clear D. Germline-derived CDR1 and CDR2 are SGHRS and YFSETQ. V was cut by 0 bases and J by 7 bases, with 11 bases left in between. The CDR3 spans 14 residues. CDR3 in amino acids: CASSLVGQSNEQFF. In DNA form, the CDR3 reads TGCGCCAGCAGCTTGGTAGGCCAGAGTAATGAGCAGTTCTTC.

This chain joins TRBV7-2 and TRBJ2-5, with D hard to call. CDR1 and CDR2 (germline): SGHTA, FQGNSA. The CDR3 totals 15 residues. V gave up 6 bases and J gave up 3 bases, with 17 bases separating them. CDR3 sequence reads: CASSSSWANEETQYF. The CDR3 DNA sequence: TGTGCCAGCAGTTCAAGTTGGGCCAACGAAGAGACCCAGTACTTC. The entire variable domain, with the rest obtained from reference TRBV7-2 and TRBJ2-5, is as follows: GAGVSQSPSNKVTEKGKDVELRCDPISGHTALYWYRQSLGQGLEFLIYFQGNSAPDKSGLPSDRFSAERTGGSVSTLTIQRTQQEDSAVYLCASSSSWANEETQYFGPGTRLLVL.

The chain joins TRBV5-4 to TRBJ2-7, with 9 bases aligning to TRBD2. The CDR3 spans 15 residues. Looked up from germline, CDR1 is SGHNT and CDR2 is YYREEE (reference sequence). V shed 4 bases, J shed 4 bases, and the junction held 9 bases outside the gene matches. The CDR3 bases are TGTGCCAGCAGCCGCGGGGGGGGCAGTCTTTACGAGCAGTACTTC. Translated, it gives CASSRGGGSLYEQYF.

This clone occurred once. The chain has TRBV7-9 and TRBJ1-3; D is unresolved. Germline values: CDR1 SEHNR, CDR2 FQNEAQ (reference sequence). The ends were cut back, 8 bases at V and 0 bases at J, with 14 bases in the middle. The CDR3 has 15 amino acids. CDR3 DNA sequence: TGTGCCAGCGATTTTGGCAGACCCTCTGGAAACACCATATATTTT. Translation gives CASDFGRPSGNTIYF.

This chain links TRBV27 with TRBJ1-5, with D possibly being TRBD1 (6 bases). The V end lost 5 bases, the J end lost 7 bases, and 18 bases lay between the germline ends. The CDR3 runs to 15 residues. From germline, CDR1 is MNHEY and CDR2 SMNVEV (reference sequence). CDR3 in amino acids: CASSPQPGQTQPQHF. The CDR3 DNA reads as TGTGCCAGCAGTCCCCAACCGGGACAAACCCAGCCCCAGCATTTT.

This clone was detected only once. V gene TRBV6-5 combines with J gene TRBJ2-1, with 8 bases fitting TRBD2. Germline V gene data show CDR1 as MNHEY and CDR2 as SVGAGI. The V gene end was trimmed by 0 bases and the J gene end by 6 bases; junction bases not matched to a gene: 7. This CDR3 contains 16 residues. CDR3 loop: CASSYSSGSLGNEQFF. The CDR3 DNA sequence: TGTGCCAGCAGTTACTCCAGCGGGAGCCTGGGCAATGAGCAGTTCTTC.

V gene TRBV7-9 combines with J gene TRBJ2-1; 11 bases agree with TRBD2. V dropped 4 bases and J dropped 14; count of bases not matched to a gene: 13. This CDR3 comprises 15 residues. CDR1 is SEHNR, CDR2 FQNEAQ, per germline (reference sequence). This CDR3 is CASSSRVAGGPEEFF. CDR3 nucleotide sequence: TGTGCCAGCAGCTCCCGCGTAGCGGGGGGGCCGGAGGAGTTCTTC.

The chain is built from TRBV5-8 and TRBJ1-2; D is uncertain. V lost 2 bases and J 0 bases, leaving 14 bases between the germline ends. From germline, CDR1 is SGHTS and CDR2 YDEGEE. This CDR3 has 16 residues. CDR3 residues: CASSFETAVSNYGYTF. DNA for the CDR3: TGTGCCAGCAGCTTTGAGACTGCGGTTTCTAACTATGGCTACACCTTC.

V is TRBV5-5 and J is TRBJ1-2, with D maybe TRBD1 (5 bases). V lost 0 bases to trimming and J lost 1 base, with 13 bases between them. This CDR3 region has 16 residues. CDR1 and CDR2 (germline): SGHKS, YYEKEE (reference sequence). The chain's CDR3 is CASSLGGAVGNYGYTF. The CDR3 coding sequence is TGTGCCAGCAGCTTGGGAGGGGCAGTGGGTAACTATGGCTACACCTTC.

The V call is TRBV19, the J call TRBJ2-7; D is unresolved. The germline V gene encodes CDR1 LNHDA and CDR2 SQIVND (reference sequence). The CDR3 length is 18 residues. V was pared by 6 bases and J by 0 bases, with 24 bases between. The CDR3 sequence: CASRSASLLPPSSYEQYV. DNA of the CDR3: TGTGCCAGTAGGTCCGCCAGTCTACTTCCCCCAAGCTCCTACGAGCAGTACGTC.

This clone appeared a single time. CDR3 sequence reads: CASSWRSSYNSPLHF. DNA for the CDR3: TGTGCCAGCAGCTGGAGGAGCTCCTATAATTCACCCCTCCACTTT. The chain employs TRBV5-6 and TRBJ1-6; D remains ambiguous. The germline CDR1 and CDR2 sequences are SGHDT and YYEEEE. The ends were cut back, 3 bases at V and 0 bases at J, with 7 bases in the middle. The CDR3 contains 15 residues.

This chain joins TRBV30 and TRBJ2-5, with TRBD1 as a possible D gene (5 bases). This CDR3 region has 14 residues. V lost 0 bases to trimming and J lost 1 base, with 9 bases between them. Germline CDR1 GTSNPN, CDR2 SVGIG (reference sequence). CDR3 amino acids: CAWSVGRGQETQYF. CDR3 DNA: TGTGCCTGGAGTGTAGGTAGGGGCCAAGAGACCCAGTACTTC.

The table lists this clone with a count of one. This chain connects TRBV19 to TRBJ1-5, with a weak D call TRBD1 (6 bases). V shed 0 bases and J shed 6 bases, with 15 bases lying between them. This CDR3 region has 16 residues. From germline, CDR1 is LNHDA and CDR2 SQIVND (reference sequence). Here the CDR3 DNA reads TGTGCCAGTAGTATAGATACCGGGGGCCTAGGTCAGCCCCAGCATTTT. It translates to CASSIDTGGLGQPQHF.

The chain recombines TRBV27 with TRBJ1-2; D is undetermined. Trimming cost V 2 bases and J 1 base, with 5 bases left between them. The germline V gene encodes CDR1 MNHEY and CDR2 SMNVEV (reference sequence). The CDR3 contains 13 residues. CDR3: CASSLNSNYGYTF. In DNA form, the CDR3 reads TGTGCCAGCAGTTTAAACAGTAACTATGGCTACACCTTC.

This chain connects TRBV28 to TRBJ2-7; D is unclear. CDR3 size: 13 residues. Germline V CDR1 and CDR2: MDHEN, SYDVKM. V dropped 1 base and J dropped 3 bases, with 7 bases sitting between them. CDR3 sequence reads: CASSLLHSYEQYF. DNA for the CDR3: TGTGCCAGCAGTTTATTGCACAGCTACGAGCAGTACTTC.

This clone was counted a single time. CDR3 DNA: TGTGCCAGCAGCCTCGCAGGCGCCTACTCTGGAAACACCATATATTTT. It encodes CASSLAGAYSGNTIYF. The V call is TRBV7-2, the J call TRBJ1-3, with D uncertain. CDR3 size: 16 residues. V was trimmed by 5 bases and J by 0 bases, leaving 14 bases between them. Germline loops: CDR1 SGHTA, CDR2 FQGNSA.

The chain combines TRBV18 with TRBJ2-5; TRBD1 matches 7 bases. V shed 3 bases, J shed 5 bases, and the junction held 9 bases outside the gene matches. CDR1 is KGHSH, CDR2 LQKENI, per germline. The CDR3 contains 15 residues. CDR3 in DNA: TGTGCCAGCTCACCTAGGGACAGTTGGGGCGAGACCCAGTACTTC. Encoded protein: CASSPRDSWGETQYF.

The CDR3 DNA reads TGTGCCAGCAGCTTGGGAGTCCGCGCATTTGATCAGCCCCAGCATTTT. Its protein is CASSLGVRAFDQPQHF. This chain links TRBV5-6 with TRBJ1-5; D is unresolved. V lost 0 bases to trimming and J lost 5 bases, with 15 bases between them. The CDR3 covers 16 residues. Germline V CDR1 and CDR2: SGHDT, YYEEEE.

V usage is TRBV5-4 and J usage is TRBJ1-6; possibly TRBD1 for D (5 bases). CDR3 length: 15 residues. CDR1 is SGHNT and CDR2 is YYREEE in the germline V gene (reference sequence). The germline V and J ends were trimmed by 0 bases and 6 bases, with 10 bases remaining between them. The CDR3 loop reads CASSLGTDINSPLHF. CDR3 nucleotides: TGTGCCAGCAGCTTGGGGACGGACATTAATTCACCCCTCCACTTT.

CDR3 coding DNA: TGTGCCAGCAGTGAAAGGGAGGCAGGGGCTAATCAGCCCCAGCATTTT. This encodes CASSEREAGANQPQHF. The chain has TRBV2 and TRBJ1-5, with D maybe TRBD1 (6 bases). This CDR3 has 16 amino acids. Germline V CDR1 and CDR2: SNHLY, FYNNEI. Trimming stripped 2 bases from V and 4 bases from J, with 15 bases between.

A word on this clone: Germline and junction disagree at one end, which may indicate a read error. The genes are TRBV7-7 and TRBJ2-5; D not certain. The CDR3 extends over 15 amino acids. The V gene's germline CDR1 is SSHAT and CDR2 FNYEAQ (reference sequence). The CDR3 region is CASSLGRTSQETQYF. The CDR3, as DNA: TGTGCTAGCAGCTTAGGAAGGACCAGCCAAGAGACCCAGTACTTC.

This chain uses TRBV28 with TRBJ1-4; a weak D match, TRBD1 (6 bases). Trimming removed 5 bases at V and 8 bases at J, with 15 bases between. Germline lookup yields CDR1 MDHEN and CDR2 SYDVKM. This CDR3 is 14 amino acids long. The CDR3 region has the DNA TGTGCCAGCAGTCCAGAAGGGGGGAAGGAAAAACTGTTTTTT. Amino acid sequence: CASSPEGGKEKLFF.

This rearrangement joins TRBV7-2 to TRBJ2-1; no clear D. V was pared by 4 bases and J by 0 bases, with 10 bases between. CDR1 and CDR2 from the germline V gene are SGHTA and FQGNSA. The CDR3 extends over 15 amino acids. This chain's CDR3 is CASSSPPSSYNEQFF. The CDR3 DNA is TGTGCCAGCAGCTCCCCCCCGAGCTCCTACAATGAGCAGTTCTTC. The entire variable domain, with the rest obtained from reference TRBV7-2 and TRBJ2-1, is as follows: GAGVSQSPSNKVTEKGKDVELRCDPISGHTALYWYRQSLGQGLEFLIYFQGNSAPDKSGLPSDRFSAERTGGSVSTLTIQRTQQEDSAVYLCASSSPPSSYNEQFFGPGTRLTVL.

The V call is TRBV2, the J call TRBJ1-6; the D gene is possibly TRBD1 (6 bases). The V gene lost 6 bases and the J gene lost 7 bases, with 16 bases spanning the gap. The CDR3 loop spans 15 amino acids. Germline loops: CDR1 SNHLY, CDR2 FYNNEI. CDR3 sequence reads: CASSPLTGGNSPLHF. In DNA, the CDR3 is TGTGCCAGCAGCCCCCTTACGGGGGGCAATTCACCCCTCCACTTT.

V gene TRBV30 combines with J gene TRBJ1-6; 9 nucleotides agree with TRBD1. V lost 4 bases and J lost 11; bases outside the gene matches: 6. Looked up from germline, CDR1 is GTSNPN and CDR2 is SVGIG (reference sequence). The CDR3 sequence is 13 residues long. CDR3 residues: CAWNSGQGTPLHF. The DNA of the CDR3 is TGTGCCTGGAATTCGGGACAGGGTACACCCCTCCACTTT.

The CDR3 bases are TGTGCCAGTAGCCCGACCCCCCTCAGGGACAGGGCTTTCTTT. Amino acids: CASSPTPLRDRAFF. V and J are TRBV19 and TRBJ1-1, with 8 nucleotides matching TRBD1. This CDR3 region has 14 residues. V shed 6 bases, J shed 11 bases, and the junction held 14 bases outside the gene matches. CDR1 is LNHDA, CDR2 SQIVND, per germline (reference sequence). Drawing the rest from reference TRBV19 and TRBJ1-1, the complete variable domain is DGGITQSPKYLFRKEGQNVTLSCEQNLNHDAMYWYRQDPGQGLRLIYYSQIVNDFQKGDIAEGYSVSREKKESFPLTVTSAQKNPTAFYLCASSPTPLRDRAFFGQGTRLTVV.

J is TRBJ2-1 and V is TRBV19, with unresolved D. CDR1 is LNHDA and CDR2 is SQIVND in the germline V gene (reference sequence). The V end was cut by 3 bases, the J end by 5 bases, with 8 bases between. The CDR3 totals 13 residues. This CDR3 reads CASSIAANNEQFF. The CDR3 nucleotides are TGTGCCAGTAGTATCGCGGCCAACAATGAGCAGTTCTTC.

The chain has TRBV7-9 and TRBJ2-5; no definite D call. V lost 4 bases to trimming and J lost 0 bases, with 12 bases between them. The germline V gene has CDR1 SEHNR and CDR2 FQNEAQ (reference sequence). The CDR3 covers 15 residues. The CDR3 bases are TGTGCCAGCAGCTCCCCTACAGACCACCAAGAGACCCAGTACTTC. This encodes CASSSPTDHQETQYF.

The chain couples TRBV11-1 to TRBJ2-7; D unclear. CDR3 length: 11 residues. The ends were cut back, 4 bases at V and 5 bases at J, with 6 bases in the middle. From germline, CDR1 is SGHAT and CDR2 FQDESV (reference sequence). The CDR3 is CASSSSNEQYF. DNA for the CDR3: TGTGCCAGCAGCTCTTCCAACGAGCAGTACTTC.

V gene TRBV9 combines with J gene TRBJ2-1, with 8 bases that match TRBD2. The ends lost 4 bases at V and 9 bases at J; junction bases unmatched: 12. This CDR3 is 15 amino acids long. Germline values: CDR1 SGDLS, CDR2 YYNGEE. The CDR3, as DNA: TGTGCCAGCAGCCCCCGTGATAGCGGGATTGGTGAGCAGTTCTTC. Protein product: CASSPRDSGIGEQFF. Based on the CDR3 plus reference TRBV9 and TRBJ2-1, the full variable domain is DSGVTQTPKHLITATGQRVTLRCSPRSGDLSVYWYQQSLDQGLQFLIQYYNGEERAKGNILERFSAQQFPDLHSELNLSSLELGDSALYFCASSPRDSGIGEQFFGPGTRLTVL.

In its sample, this clone was seen a few times. J is TRBJ1-1 and V is TRBV29-1; 8 bases are shared with TRBD1. V dropped 6 bases and J dropped 1; count of bases not matched to a gene: 7. The CDR3 spans 14 residues. Germline V gene sequence: CDR1 SQVTM, CDR2 ANQGSEA. CDR3 in DNA: TGCAGCGTAGTCACCAGGGGGCGGAACACTGAAGCTTTCTTT. Translated, it gives CSVVTRGRNTEAFF.

V and J are TRBV28 and TRBJ1-6; perhaps TRBD1 as D (6 bases). V lost 5 bases to trimming and J lost 5 bases, with 10 bases between them. The CDR3 contains 14 residues. In germline, CDR1 is MDHEN, CDR2 SYDVKM. This CDR3 reads CASSPGADNSPLHF. The DNA of the CDR3 is TGTGCCAGCAGTCCGGGGGCAGATAATTCACCCCTCCACTTT.